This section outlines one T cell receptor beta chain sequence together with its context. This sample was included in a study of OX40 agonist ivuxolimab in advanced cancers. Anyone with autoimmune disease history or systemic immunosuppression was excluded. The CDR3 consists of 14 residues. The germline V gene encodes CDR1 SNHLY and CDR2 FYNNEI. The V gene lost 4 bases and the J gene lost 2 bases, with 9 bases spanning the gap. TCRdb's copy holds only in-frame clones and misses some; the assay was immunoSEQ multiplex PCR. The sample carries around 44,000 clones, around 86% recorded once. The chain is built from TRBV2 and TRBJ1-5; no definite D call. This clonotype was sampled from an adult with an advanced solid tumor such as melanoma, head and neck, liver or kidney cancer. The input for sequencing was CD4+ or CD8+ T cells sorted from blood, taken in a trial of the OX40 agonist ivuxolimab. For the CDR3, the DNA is TGTGCCAGCAGTGTAAAGGGTCGCAATCAGCCCCAGCATTTT. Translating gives CASSVKGRNQPQHF.